What follows are 22 T cell receptor beta chains derived from one specimen sequenced in a study of cytomegalovirus exposure and HLA in healthy donors. The PCR contained 60 Vbeta and 13 Jbeta primers. Measured with immunoSEQ multiplex PCR; TCRdb has only the in-frame clones, and not every one. The sample has 120,000 or so clones, 60% to 85% seen once. Source material: PBMCs. All receptors come from a man aged 25 to 40 in good health and CMV-seronegative.

The V gene is TRBV27, the J gene TRBJ1-1, with D possibly matching TRBD1 (6 bases). In germline, CDR1 is MNHEY, CDR2 SMNVEV (reference sequence). The CDR3 sequence is 15 residues long. The germline V and J ends were trimmed by 5 bases and 1 base, with 14 bases remaining between them. The CDR3 is CASSLREGGNTEAFF. CDR3 nucleotide sequence: TGTGCCAGCAGTCTCCGGGAGGGGGGGAACACTGAAGCTTTCTTT.

This clone turned up a few times. The genes are TRBV6-5 and TRBJ2-3; TRBD2 aligns across 9 bases. Germline CDR1 reads MNHEY; CDR2 reads SVGAGI. The CDR3 is 15 residues long. V gave up 6 bases and J gave up 2 bases; unmatched junction bases: 6. CDR3 nucleotide sequence: TGTGCCAGCAGCCCCCTAGCGGGAATCACAGATACGCAGTATTTT. Protein product: CASSPLAGITDTQYF.

CDR3 in DNA: TGCGCCAGCAGCCCTAGCTTTCGGGGGGGCCGGGGAGAGACCCAGTACTTC. Residues: CASSPSFRGGRGETQYF. The genes are TRBV4-3 and TRBJ2-5; 8 nucleotides line up with TRBD2. Germline lookup yields CDR1 LGHNA and CDR2 YSLEER. The CDR3 contains 17 residues. V trimming: 4 bases; J trimming: 4 bases; junction bases outside the gene matches: 14.

The V gene is TRBV9, the J gene TRBJ2-5; D is unresolved. Per the germline V gene, CDR1 is SGDLS and CDR2 is YYNGEE. V lost 2 bases and J 1 base, leaving 6 bases between the germline ends. This CDR3 region has 13 residues. The CDR3, as DNA: TGTGCCAGCAGCGTTTCATTCCAAGAGACCCAGTACTTC. This codes for CASSVSFQETQYF.

The chain couples TRBV18 to TRBJ1-1; D is unresolved. The CDR3 is 14 residues long. Germline V gene sequence: CDR1 KGHSH, CDR2 LQKENI. The V end was cut by 1 base, the J end by 1 base, with 7 bases between. CDR3 in amino acids: CASSPQSKNTEAFF. DNA for the CDR3: TGTGCCAGCTCACCACAGAGTAAGAACACTGAAGCTTTCTTT.

This chain joins TRBV5-4 and TRBJ1-2, with 7 nucleotides matching TRBD1. The germline gives CDR1 SGHNT, CDR2 YYREEE (reference sequence). V shed 4 bases and J 4 bases; nucleotides not matched to a gene: 13. The CDR3 is made up of 16 amino acids. The chain's CDR3 is CASSPWRGGTAYGYTF. CDR3 nucleotide sequence: TGTGCCAGCAGCCCATGGCGGGGGGGGACAGCCTATGGCTACACCTTC.

The rearrangement uses TRBV5-1 and TRBJ1-1, with a possible D match to TRBD1 (5 bases). Germline CDR1 is SGHRS and CDR2 is YFSETQ. The CDR3 extends over 13 amino acids. V shed 5 bases and J shed 3 bases, with 11 bases lying between them. CDR3 protein: CASRGGDHTEAFF. CDR3 bases: TGCGCCAGCAGGGGGGGGGATCACACTGAAGCTTTCTTT.

This clone has only one observation. This chain links TRBV13 with TRBJ2-7; 7 bases fit TRBD1. Trimming removed 5 bases from V and 3 bases from J; junction bases left unmatched: 22. CDR1 is PRHDT and CDR2 is FYEKMQ in the germline V gene (reference sequence). This CDR3 is 19 amino acids long. The CDR3 DNA reads as TGTGCCAGCAGCACCCCGGACAGGTTGGCCGGGCTAGGAATCTACGAGCAGTACTTC. This codes for CASSTPDRLAGLGIYEQYF.

CDR3 residues: CASSQDDSTSYEQYF. CDR3 in DNA: TGTGCCAGCAGCCAAGACGATTCTACCTCCTACGAGCAGTACTTC. The rearrangement links TRBV4-2 to TRBJ2-5, with D uncertain. The J call may be faulty, since TRBJ2-7 better matches the DNA end. The length of the CDR3 is 15 residues. Germline V CDR1 and CDR2: LGHNA, YNFKEQ.

The gene calls are TRBV27 and TRBJ2-6; perhaps TRBD2 as D (5 bases). V was trimmed by 2 bases and J by 3 bases, leaving 11 bases between them. Germline values: CDR1 MNHEY, CDR2 SMNVEV (reference sequence). This CDR3 region has 16 residues. CDR3 coding DNA: TGTGCCAGCAGTTTAAACACGGGAAGTGGGGCCAACGTCCTGACTTTC. Translation: CASSLNTGSGANVLTF.

There are a few counts of this clone. J is TRBJ2-5 and V is TRBV11-3; TRBD1 agrees at 7 bases. V shed 4 bases and J 4 bases; nucleotides not matched to a gene: 0. Germline lookup yields CDR1 SGHNT and CDR2 YENEEA. The CDR3 covers 12 residues. CDR3 coding DNA: TGTGCCAGCAGCTACAGGGGAGAGACCCAGTACTTC. It is translated as CASSYRGETQYF.

The rearrangement joins TRBV4-2 to TRBJ2-2; the match to TRBD2 covers 9 bases. V trimming: 2 bases; J trimming: 1 base; junction bases outside the gene matches: 11. The CDR3 consists of 19 residues. Germline assignment: CDR1 LGHNA and CDR2 YNFKEQ. The CDR3 bases are TGTGCCAGCAGCCAAACCGGGGGCCGACTAGCGGAGAACACCGGGGAGCTGTTTTTT. Protein sequence: CASSQTGGRLAENTGELFF.

V gene TRBV5-1 combines with J gene TRBJ2-3; possible D gene TRBD1, 6 bases. This CDR3 is 16 amino acids long. Trimming took 0 bases from V and 2 from J, leaving 13 bases between them. Germline CDR1 is SGHRS and CDR2 is YFSETQ. Here the CDR3 reads CASSLAMGAPTDTQYF. CDR3 DNA sequence: TGCGCCAGCAGCTTGGCCATGGGGGCCCCCACAGATACGCAGTATTTT.

The V gene is TRBV6-5, the J gene TRBJ1-1; D is uncertain. The CDR3 totals 13 residues. V lost 8 bases and J lost 3, with 13 bases in between. Per the germline V gene, CDR1 is MNHEY and CDR2 is SVGAGI. The CDR3 DNA reads TGTGCCAGCCGGAGTGCCGTGGACACTGAAGCTTTCTTT. It specifies CASRSAVDTEAFF.

This clone was seen just once. J is TRBJ2-5 and V is TRBV5-8; TRBD1 matches at 7 bases. This CDR3 has 16 residues. In germline, CDR1 is SGHTS, CDR2 YDEGEE. V gave up 6 bases and J gave up 2 bases; unmatched junction bases: 13. CDR3 DNA: TGTGCCAGCACCTCCTACCGGGACAGAATACAAGAGACCCAGTACTTC. It specifies CASTSYRDRIQETQYF.

This rearrangement joins TRBV19 to TRBJ1-5; no clear D gene. V lost 3 bases and J 1 base, leaving 10 bases between the germline ends. In germline, CDR1 is LNHDA, CDR2 SQIVND (reference sequence). The CDR3 totals 15 residues. CDR3 in DNA: TGTGCCAGTAGTATCGCAGAAACCAGCAATCAGCCCCAGCATTTT. It is translated as CASSIAETSNQPQHF.

The J gene is TRBJ2-3, the V gene TRBV7-2; no clear D. This CDR3 has 16 residues. Germline values: CDR1 SGHTA, CDR2 FQGNSA. Trimming cost V 0 bases and J 1 base, with 11 bases left between them. CDR3 sequence reads: CASSLALGWGTDTQYF. The CDR3, as DNA: TGTGCCAGCAGCTTAGCCCTAGGATGGGGCACAGATACGCAGTATTTT. The variable domain in full, completed from reference TRBV7-2 and TRBJ2-3, reads GAGVSQSPSNKVTEKGKDVELRCDPISGHTALYWYRQSLGQGLEFLIYFQGNSAPDKSGLPSDRFSAERTGGSVSTLTIQRTQQEDSAVYLCASSLALGWGTDTQYFGPGTRLTVL.

This clone showed up just a few times. J is TRBJ2-1 and V is TRBV5-1, with D hard to call. CDR1 SGHRS and CDR2 YFSETQ come from the germline V gene. The CDR3 spans 14 residues. The germline V and J ends were trimmed by 0 bases and 7 bases, with 11 bases remaining between them. For the CDR3, the DNA is TGCGCCAGCAGCTTGGGAGGTCCCACAAATGAGCAGTTCTTC. It yields the protein CASSLGGPTNEQFF.

The rearrangement joins TRBV27 to TRBJ2-3; D is perhaps TRBD1 (5 bases). The CDR3 has 13 amino acids. Trimming took off 8 bases at V and 6 bases at J, with 15 bases between the two ends. CDR1 and CDR2 from the germline V gene are MNHEY and SMNVEV (reference sequence). Here the CDR3 DNA reads TGTGCCAGCCGTGATTGGGGCGGCGATACGCAGTATTTT. Residues: CASRDWGGDTQYF.

The CDR3 nucleotides are TGTGCCAGCAGTTTCCCCGGGGGGCTCTCCGGGGAGCTGTTTTTT. It yields the protein CASSFPGGLSGELFF. The chain combines TRBV28 with TRBJ2-2, with TRBD2 as a possible D gene (7 bases). CDR3 length equals 15 residues. Germline CDR1 reads MDHEN; CDR2 reads SYDVKM. V shed 3 bases and J shed 6 bases, with 14 bases lying between them.

The genes are TRBV5-1 and TRBJ2-1, with 10 bases aligning to TRBD2. J gave up 9 bases and V 2 bases, and 8 bases lay outside the gene matches. The CDR3 is 15 amino acids. CDR1 and CDR2 (germline): SGHRS, YFSETQ. This CDR3 reads CASSLAGGPSFEQFF. DNA of the CDR3: TGCGCCAGCAGCTTAGCGGGAGGGCCCTCTTTTGAGCAGTTCTTC.

The sample holds one count of this clone. The chain combines TRBV7-2 with TRBJ1-5, with 12 bases that match TRBD1. The trim removed 5 bases at V and 7 bases at J, leaving 6 bases unmatched. This CDR3 spans 15 amino acids. The germline V gene has CDR1 SGHTA and CDR2 FQGNSA. The CDR3 sequence is CASSIGTGGGQPQHF. The CDR3 DNA is TGTGCCAGCAGCATAGGGACAGGGGGCGGCCAGCCCCAGCATTTT.